Shown below are 12 T cell receptor beta chains from a single sample sequenced in a study of blood T cells in healthy people across ages. Next came a second PCR, run for roughly 6 to 11 cycles, which used a sample-barcoded 5' primer along with a J-beta primer mix. One entry per CDR3 protein results from TCRdb running MiXCR on the 5' RACE reads. The table records some 920,000 distinct CDR3 sequences, just over 50% of them present only once. Material for sequencing was blood. Receptor source: a woman between 55 and 75 years old in good health.

With respect to this clonotype: The junction departs from germline at one end; a sequencing error may be responsible. This chain uses TRBV7-9 with TRBJ2-5; D gene uncertain. CDR1 and CDR2 from the germline V gene are SEHNR and FQNEAQ (reference sequence). This CDR3 is built from 12 residues. CDR3 in amino acids: CTSSFFRETQYF. The CDR3 nucleotides are TGTACCAGCAGCTTTTTTCGGGAGACCCAGTACTTC.

The V gene is TRBV20-1, the J gene TRBJ2-3; D not resolved. Germline V gene sequence: CDR1 DFQATT, CDR2 SNEGSKA (reference sequence). Trimming removed 3 bases at V and 3 bases at J, with 25 bases between. CDR3 size: 18 residues. CDR3 sequence reads: CSASPHPLAESWTDTQYF. CDR3 bases: TGCAGTGCTAGCCCACACCCATTGGCGGAGTCTTGGACAGATACGCAGTATTTT.

This clonotype was seen once. This sequence joins TRBV2 and TRBJ2-3, with D possibly matching TRBD2 (7 bases). The V end was cut by 4 bases, the J end by 4 bases, with 9 bases between. This CDR3 region has 13 residues. Germline loops: CDR1 SNHLY, CDR2 FYNNEI. CDR3 bases: TGTGCCAGCAGTGCGGGGGGCTCAGATACGCAGTATTTT. Its protein product is CASSAGGSDTQYF.

CDR3 coding DNA: TGTGCCAGCAGTGAAGCATGGTGGGGTCGGGAGCAGTACTTC. This encodes CASSEAWWGREQYF. The rearrangement links TRBV25-1 to TRBJ2-5; D may be TRBD2 (6 bases). CDR3 length equals 14 residues. Trimming removed 2 bases from V and 11 bases from J, with 18 bases in between. In germline, CDR1 is MGHDK, CDR2 SYGVNS.

The genes are TRBV6-5 and TRBJ1-1; D uncertain. Germline V gives CDR1 MNHEY, CDR2 SVGAGI. The germline V and J ends were trimmed by 5 bases and 2 bases, with 9 bases remaining between them. The CDR3 covers 13 residues. CDR3 residues: CASSTWHNTEAFF. In nucleotides, the CDR3 is TGTGCCAGCAGTACCTGGCATAACACTGAAGCTTTCTTT.

J is TRBJ2-2 and V is TRBV20-1; D is uncertain. The V gene's germline CDR1 is DFQATT and CDR2 SNEGSKA (reference sequence). The germline V and J ends were trimmed by 0 bases and 5 bases, with 13 bases remaining between them. CDR3 size: 15 residues. The CDR3 DNA follows: TGCAGTGCTAGAGATACTCTAATTAAGACCGGGGAGCTGTTTTTT. The encoded protein is CSARDTLIKTGELFF.

The CDR3 reads CASSLEPGLPESSTFF. CDR3 DNA: TGCGCCAGCAGCTTGGAACCGGGACTACCTGAATCTAGTACGTTCTTC. V and J are TRBV5-1 and TRBJ2-1; 7 nucleotides match TRBD2. V shed 0 bases and J 15 bases; nucleotides not matched to a gene: 18. CDR3 size: 16 residues. CDR1 is SGHRS, CDR2 YFSETQ, per germline.

Comments on this clonotype: Germline is not matched at one junction end, which may reflect a read error. V usage is TRBV12-3 or TRBV12-4 and J usage is TRBJ1-2; D uncertain. The CDR3 spans 12 residues. The CDR3 nucleotides are TGTGCCAGCAGTCCCGCTCCCTATGGTTACACCTTC. As protein: CASSPAPYGYTF.

The chain employs TRBV24-1 and TRBJ2-5; 12 nucleotides align to TRBD2. The J call is doubtful: the DNA matches TRBJ2-7 better. The germline gives CDR1 KGHDR, CDR2 SFDVKD. This CDR3 is 17 amino acids long. The CDR3 DNA reads as TGTGCCACCAGTGGGCCGACTAGCGGGAGTGATTCCAACGAGCAGTACTTC. Amino acids: CATSGPTSGSDSNEQYF.

This clonotype was observed a few times. This sequence joins TRBV20-1 and TRBJ2-7, with D perhaps TRBD2 (5 bases). Trimming left V 5 bases short and J 2 bases short, with 16 bases between. From germline, CDR1 is DFQATT and CDR2 SNEGSKA (reference sequence). CDR3 length equals 14 residues. CDR3 sequence: CSAATGISPYEQYF. For the CDR3, the DNA is TGCAGTGCTGCAACCGGGATCTCACCCTACGAGCAGTACTTC.

V gene TRBV7-2 combines with J gene TRBJ2-1; 8 nucleotides match TRBD2. The CDR3 length is 18 residues. The V gene's germline CDR1 is SGHTA and CDR2 FQGNSA. Trimming at V came to 1 base and at J to 8 bases, leaving 16 bases not matched to a gene. CDR3 bases: TGTGCCAGCAGCTTAGACGGTCCCGAGCGGGAGAGCTTCGATGAGCAGTTCTTC. Encoded protein: CASSLDGPERESFDEQFF.

The chain links TRBV6-2 or TRBV6-3 to TRBJ2-5, with D tentatively TRBD1 (6 bases). V lost 6 bases and J lost 5, with 16 bases in between. The CDR3 has 14 residues. Germline V lookup: CDR1 MNHEY, CDR2 SVGEGT. The CDR3 reads CASSKTGYSETQYF. CDR3 DNA sequence: TGTGCCAGCAGCAAGACAGGATATAGCGAGACCCAGTACTTC.